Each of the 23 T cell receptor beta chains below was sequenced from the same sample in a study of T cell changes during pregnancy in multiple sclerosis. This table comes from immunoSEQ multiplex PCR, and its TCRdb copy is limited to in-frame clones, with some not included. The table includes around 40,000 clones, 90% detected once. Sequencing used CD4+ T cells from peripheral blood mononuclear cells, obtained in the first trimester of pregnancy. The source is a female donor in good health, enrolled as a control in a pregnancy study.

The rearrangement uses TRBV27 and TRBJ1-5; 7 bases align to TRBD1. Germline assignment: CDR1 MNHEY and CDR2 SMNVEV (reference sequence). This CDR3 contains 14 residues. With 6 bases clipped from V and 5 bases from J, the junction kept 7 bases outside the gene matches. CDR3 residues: CASSSQQGYQPQHF. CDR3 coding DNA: TGTGCCAGCAGCTCCCAACAGGGGTATCAGCCCCAGCATTTT.

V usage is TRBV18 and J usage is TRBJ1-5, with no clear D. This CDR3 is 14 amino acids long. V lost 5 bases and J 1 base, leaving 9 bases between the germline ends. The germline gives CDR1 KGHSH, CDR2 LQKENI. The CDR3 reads CASSGELSNQPQHF. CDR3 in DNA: TGTGCCAGCTCAGGGGAGCTAAGCAATCAGCCCCAGCATTTT. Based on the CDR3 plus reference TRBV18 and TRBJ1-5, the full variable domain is NAGVMQNPRHLVRRRGQEARLRCSPMKGHSHVYWYRQLPEEGLKFMVYLQKENIIDESGMPKERFSAEFPKEGPSILRIQQVVRGDSAAYFCASSGELSNQPQHFGDGTRLSIL.

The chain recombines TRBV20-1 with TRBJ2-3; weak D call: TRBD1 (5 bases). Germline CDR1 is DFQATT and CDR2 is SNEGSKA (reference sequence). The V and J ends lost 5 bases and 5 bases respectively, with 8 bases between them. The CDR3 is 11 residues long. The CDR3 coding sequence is TGCAGTGCTGAAGGGGTAGATACGCAGTATTTT. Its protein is CSAEGVDTQYF.

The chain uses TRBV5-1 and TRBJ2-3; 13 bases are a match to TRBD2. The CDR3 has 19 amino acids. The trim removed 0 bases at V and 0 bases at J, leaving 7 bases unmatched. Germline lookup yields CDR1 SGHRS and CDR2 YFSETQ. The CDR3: CASSLGRTSGGQSTDTQYF. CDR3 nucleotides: TGCGCCAGCAGCTTGGGCAGGACTAGCGGGGGCCAGAGCACAGATACGCAGTATTTT. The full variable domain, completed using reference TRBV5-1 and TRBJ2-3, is KAGVTQTPRYLIKTRGQQVTLSCSPISGHRSVSWYQQTPGQGLQFLFEYFSETQRNKGNFPGRFSGRQFSNSRSEMNVSTLELGDSALYLCASSLGRTSGGQSTDTQYFGPGTRLTVL.

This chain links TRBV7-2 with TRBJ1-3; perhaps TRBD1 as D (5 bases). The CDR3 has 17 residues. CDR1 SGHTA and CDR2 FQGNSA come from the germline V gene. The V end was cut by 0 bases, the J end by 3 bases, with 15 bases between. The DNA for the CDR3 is TGTGCCAGCAGCTTAGCTGGGACGGCTAGCGGTGGAAACACCATATATTTT. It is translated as CASSLAGTASGGNTIYF.

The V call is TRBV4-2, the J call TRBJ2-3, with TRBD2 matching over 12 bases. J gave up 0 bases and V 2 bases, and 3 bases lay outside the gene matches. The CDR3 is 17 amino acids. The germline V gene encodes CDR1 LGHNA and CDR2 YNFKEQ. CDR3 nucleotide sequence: TGTGCCAGCAGCCAAACTAGCGGGGGGCCTAGCACAGATACGCAGTATTTT. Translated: CASSQTSGGPSTDTQYF.

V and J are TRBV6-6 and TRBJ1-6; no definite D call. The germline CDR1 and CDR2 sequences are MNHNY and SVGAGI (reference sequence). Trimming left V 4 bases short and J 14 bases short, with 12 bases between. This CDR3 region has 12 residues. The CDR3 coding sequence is TGTGCCAGCAGTTTCATGAGTGAGGCCCTCCACTTT. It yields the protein CASSFMSEALHF.

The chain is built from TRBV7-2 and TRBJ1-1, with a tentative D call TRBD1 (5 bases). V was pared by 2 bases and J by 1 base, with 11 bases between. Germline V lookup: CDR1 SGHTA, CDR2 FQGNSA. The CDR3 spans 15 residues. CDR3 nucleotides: TGTGCCAGCAGCTTATTGGGAACAGGGAACACTGAAGCTTTCTTT. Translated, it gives CASSLLGTGNTEAFF.

As DNA, the CDR3 is TGTGCCAGCAGCGTAGGAGGGGGCGCTTACCAAGAGACCCAGTACTTC. As protein: CASSVGGGAYQETQYF. The chain links TRBV9 to TRBJ2-5; 7 positions match TRBD1. The trim removed 0 bases at V and 0 bases at J, leaving 5 bases unmatched. CDR3 length: 16 amino acids. Germline CDR1 is SGDLS and CDR2 is YYNGEE.

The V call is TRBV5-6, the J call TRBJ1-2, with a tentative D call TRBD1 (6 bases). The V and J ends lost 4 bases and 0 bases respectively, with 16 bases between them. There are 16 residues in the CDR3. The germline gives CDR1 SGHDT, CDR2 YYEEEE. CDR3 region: CASSPSGQIPNYGYTF. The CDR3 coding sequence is TGTGCCAGCAGCCCTTCCGGACAGATCCCTAACTATGGCTACACCTTC.

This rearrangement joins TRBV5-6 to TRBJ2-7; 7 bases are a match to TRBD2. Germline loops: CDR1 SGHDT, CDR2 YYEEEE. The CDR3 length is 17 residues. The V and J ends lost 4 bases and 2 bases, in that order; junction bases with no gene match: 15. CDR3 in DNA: TGTGCCAGCAGCCAAGCGGGGATGCCTAAAACTGCCTACGAGCAGTACTTC. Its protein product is CASSQAGMPKTAYEQYF.

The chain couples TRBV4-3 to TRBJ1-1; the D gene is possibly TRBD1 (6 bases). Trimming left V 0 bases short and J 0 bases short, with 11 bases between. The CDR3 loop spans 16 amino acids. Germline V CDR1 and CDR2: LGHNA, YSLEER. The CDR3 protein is CASSQELQGLNTEAFF. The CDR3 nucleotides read TGCGCCAGCAGCCAAGAACTACAGGGCTTGAACACTGAAGCTTTCTTT.

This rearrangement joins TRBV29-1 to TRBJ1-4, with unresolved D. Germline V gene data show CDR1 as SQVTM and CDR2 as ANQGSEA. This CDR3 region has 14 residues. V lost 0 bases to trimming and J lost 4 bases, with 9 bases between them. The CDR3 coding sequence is TGCAGCGTTGAAGACAGGACTCGTAATGAAAAACTGTTTTTT. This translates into CSVEDRTRNEKLFF.

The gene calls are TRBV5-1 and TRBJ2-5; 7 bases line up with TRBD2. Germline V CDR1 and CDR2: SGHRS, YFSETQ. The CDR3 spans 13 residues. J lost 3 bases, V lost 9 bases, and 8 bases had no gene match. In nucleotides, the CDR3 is TGCGCCACGGCCAGAGGGAGGGAAGAGACCCAGTACTTC. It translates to CATARGREETQYF.

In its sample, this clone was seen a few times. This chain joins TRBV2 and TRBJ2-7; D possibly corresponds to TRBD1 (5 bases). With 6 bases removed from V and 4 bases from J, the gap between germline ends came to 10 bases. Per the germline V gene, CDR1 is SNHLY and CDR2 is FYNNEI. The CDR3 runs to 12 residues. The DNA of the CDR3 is TGTGCCAGCAGCTTCGACAGATACGAGCAGTACTTC. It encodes CASSFDRYEQYF.

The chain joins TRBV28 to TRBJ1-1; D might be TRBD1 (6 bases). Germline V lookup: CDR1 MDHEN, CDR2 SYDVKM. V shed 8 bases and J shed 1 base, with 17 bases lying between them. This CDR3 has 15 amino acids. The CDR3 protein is CASGPGGAGNTEAFF. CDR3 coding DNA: TGTGCCAGCGGCCCGGGGGGGGCGGGGAACACTGAAGCTTTCTTT.

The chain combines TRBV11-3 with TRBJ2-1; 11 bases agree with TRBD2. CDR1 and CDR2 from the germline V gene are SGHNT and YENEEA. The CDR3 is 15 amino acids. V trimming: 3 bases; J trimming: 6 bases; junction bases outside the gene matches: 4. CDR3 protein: CASSFSGGAGNEQFF. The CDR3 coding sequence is TGTGCCAGCAGCTTTAGCGGGGGGGCTGGCAATGAGCAGTTCTTC.

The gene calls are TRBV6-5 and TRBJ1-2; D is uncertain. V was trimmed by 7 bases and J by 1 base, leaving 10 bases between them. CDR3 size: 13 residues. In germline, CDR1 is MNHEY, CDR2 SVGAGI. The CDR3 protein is CASKVGFNYGYTF. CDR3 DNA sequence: TGTGCCAGCAAAGTGGGCTTTAACTATGGCTACACCTTC.

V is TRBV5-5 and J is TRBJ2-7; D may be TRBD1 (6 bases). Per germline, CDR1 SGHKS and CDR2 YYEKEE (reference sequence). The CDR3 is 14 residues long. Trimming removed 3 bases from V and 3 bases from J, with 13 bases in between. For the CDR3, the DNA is TGTGCCAGCAGCTCGACAGGTGGGGTCTACGAGCAGTACTTC. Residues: CASSSTGGVYEQYF.

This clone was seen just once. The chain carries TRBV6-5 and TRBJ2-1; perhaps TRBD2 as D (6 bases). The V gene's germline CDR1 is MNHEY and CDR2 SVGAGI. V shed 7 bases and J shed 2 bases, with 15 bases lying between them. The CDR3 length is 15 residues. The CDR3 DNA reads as TGTGCCAGCACCCCTGGGGGGTCCCCCTACAATGAGCAGTTCTTC. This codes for CASTPGGSPYNEQFF.

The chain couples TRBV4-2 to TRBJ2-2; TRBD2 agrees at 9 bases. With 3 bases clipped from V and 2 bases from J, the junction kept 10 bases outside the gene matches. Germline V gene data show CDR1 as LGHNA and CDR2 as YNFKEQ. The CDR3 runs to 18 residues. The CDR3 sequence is CASSHRRGRGGNTGELFF. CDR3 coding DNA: TGTGCCAGCAGCCACCGCAGAGGGCGGGGGGGAAACACCGGGGAGCTGTTTTTT.

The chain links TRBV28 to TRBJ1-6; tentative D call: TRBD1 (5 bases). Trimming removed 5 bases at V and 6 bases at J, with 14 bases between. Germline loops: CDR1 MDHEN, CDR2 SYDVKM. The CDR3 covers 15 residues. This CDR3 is CASSPGGESNSPLHF. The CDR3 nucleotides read TGTGCCAGCAGTCCCGGGGGGGAAAGTAATTCACCCCTCCACTTT.

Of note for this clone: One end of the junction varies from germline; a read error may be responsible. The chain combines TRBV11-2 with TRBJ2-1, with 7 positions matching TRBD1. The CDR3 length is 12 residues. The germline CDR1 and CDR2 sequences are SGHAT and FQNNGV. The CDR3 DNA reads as TGTGCCAGCAGCTTAGCCGGGACAGTCGGGGTCTTC. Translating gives CASSLAGTVGVF.